This TCR beta chain was identified during a study of OX40 agonist ivuxolimab in advanced cancers. As for the study in general: Patients were 82.7% male with ages roughly 20 to 90, mean 60. Study-wide points: The study found that CD8+ T cells averaged more expanded clones than CD4+.

The V gene lost 2 bases and the J gene lost 5 bases, with 12 bases spanning the gap. CDR1 is SGHTA, CDR2 FQGTGA, per germline. This CDR3 is built from 14 residues. As concerns this clone: The antigen remains unidentified.

Profiling relied on immunoSEQ multiplex PCR, and the TCRdb table lists in-frame clones only, not all of them. The sample has more than 50,000 clones, approximately 79% seen once. The genes are TRBV7-3 and TRBJ1-1; D gene uncertain. The receptor comes from an adult with an advanced solid tumor such as melanoma, head and neck, liver or kidney cancer. This specimen was CD4+ or CD8+ T cells sorted from blood, taken in a trial of the OX40 agonist ivuxolimab. DNA of the CDR3: TGTGCCAGCAGCTTATCCGGGATCGGGACTGAAGCTTTCTTT. Amino acids: CASSLSGIGTEAFF. The variable domain in full, completed from reference TRBV7-3 and TRBJ1-1, reads GAGVSQTPSNKVTEKGKYVELRCDPISGHTALYWYRQSLGQGPEFLIYFQGTGAADDSGLPNDRFFAVRPEGSVSTLKIQRTERGDSAVYLCASSLSGIGTEAFFGQGTRLTVV.